This T cell receptor beta chain is from a study of human T cells and chemical hapten exposure. Study-wide context: Cases of alopecia areata, totalis or universalis occurred in a predominantly female patient group.

V shed 4 bases and J 2 bases; nucleotides not matched to a gene: 10. The CDR3 contains 16 residues. The V gene's germline CDR1 is SGHKS and CDR2 YYEKEE (reference sequence). MiXCR was run by TCRdb on the RACE reads, yielding one entry per CDR3 protein. The sample lists around 99,000 distinct CDR3 sequences, 9.2% occurring once. Whole-study results and caveats: Patch test score was positively correlated with the counts of TCRs that had expanded at PT1. Once DPC sensitization occurred, TCRs above 1 in 1000 frequency showed no change.

Time point defined: patch test 2, 6 weeks after DPC sensitization. The sample's treatment: therapeutic diphenylcyclopropenone sensitization with weekly scalp DPC. Total RNA was isolated from unfractionated whole blood. Turning to this clonotype: Its antigen is undetermined.

The specimen was whole blood, collected in connection with sensitization to the hapten diphenylcyclopropenone (DPC). This sequence was found in a woman in her 40s with alopecia areata. Some clones in this sample may be carry-over from other donors' samples. The chain links TRBV5-5 to TRBJ2-3, with 7 bases that match TRBD2. CDR3 bases: TGTGCCAGCAGCCTACAGTCCGGGGGGTCCACAGATACGCAGTATTTT. This gives the protein CASSLQSGGSTDTQYF.